The source of this T cell receptor (beta chain) is a study of T cells after yellow fever vaccination. There are a few counts of this clonotype. A much larger clonotype is one base distant, so this may be a read error. TCRdb reprocessed the 5' RACE reads with MiXCR, giving one entry per CDR3 protein. Of about 45,000 distinct CDR3 sequences detected, roughly 7.1% appear once; the ten largest clones hold approximately 16%. Germline CDR1 and CDR2: LNHDA and SQIVND (reference sequence). The V and J ends lost 3 bases and 6 bases respectively, with 8 bases between them. CDR3 size: 12 residues. Findings of the study overall: Shared CD4/CD8 clonotypes were a small share, likely from convergent recombination. Contamination by abundant bulk-population clonotypes could be present in FACS-sorted repertoires. Reappearance after the booster was observed for most primary-vaccination clones (around 96% CD4, roughly 88% CD8).

The sample here was CD8+ T cells not binding an NS4B(214-222) dextramer, sorted from PBMCs, taken 45 days after the yellow fever booster vaccination. The J gene is TRBJ1-1, the V gene TRBV19; D uncertain. This clonotype was sampled from a man aged 30 to 45 who received the YFV17D yellow fever vaccine. The DNA of the CDR3 is TGTGCCAGTAGTATGAGAGAGTCTGAAGCTTTCTTT. It codes for CASSMRESEAFF.